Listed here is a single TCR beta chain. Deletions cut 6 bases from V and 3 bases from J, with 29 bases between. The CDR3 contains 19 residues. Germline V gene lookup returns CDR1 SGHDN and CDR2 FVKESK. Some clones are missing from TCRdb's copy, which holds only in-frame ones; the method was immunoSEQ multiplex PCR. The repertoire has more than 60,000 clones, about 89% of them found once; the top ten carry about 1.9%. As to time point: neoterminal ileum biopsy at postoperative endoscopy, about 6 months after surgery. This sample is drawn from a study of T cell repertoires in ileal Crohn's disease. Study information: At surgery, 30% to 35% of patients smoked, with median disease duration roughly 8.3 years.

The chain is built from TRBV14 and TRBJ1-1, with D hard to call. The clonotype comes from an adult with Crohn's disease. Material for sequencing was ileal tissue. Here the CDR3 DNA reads TGTGCCAGCAGTCACCTTCTGGGCGTGCTCGGCTCGATGGACACTGAAGCTTTCTTT. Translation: CASSHLLGVLGSMDTEAFF.